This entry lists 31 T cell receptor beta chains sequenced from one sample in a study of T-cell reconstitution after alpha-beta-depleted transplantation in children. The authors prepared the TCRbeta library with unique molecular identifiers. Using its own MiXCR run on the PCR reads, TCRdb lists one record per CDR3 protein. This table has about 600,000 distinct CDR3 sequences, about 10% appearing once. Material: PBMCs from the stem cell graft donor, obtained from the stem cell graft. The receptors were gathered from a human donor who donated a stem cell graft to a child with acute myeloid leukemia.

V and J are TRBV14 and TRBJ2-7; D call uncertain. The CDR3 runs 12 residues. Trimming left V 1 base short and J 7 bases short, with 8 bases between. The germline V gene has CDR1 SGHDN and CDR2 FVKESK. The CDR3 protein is CASSQVRSEQYF. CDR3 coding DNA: TGTGCCAGCAGCCAAGTCCGGTCTGAGCAGTACTTC.

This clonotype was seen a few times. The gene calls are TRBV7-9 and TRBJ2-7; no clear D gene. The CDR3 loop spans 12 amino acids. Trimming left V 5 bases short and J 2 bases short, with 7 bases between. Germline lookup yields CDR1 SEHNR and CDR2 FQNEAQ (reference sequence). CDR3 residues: CASSRVPYEQYF. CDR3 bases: TGTGCCAGCAGCCGAGTCCCCTACGAGCAGTACTTC.

CDR3 DNA: TGCAGTGCTAGAGATATACTAGCGGATAGGGAGCTGTTTTTT. As protein: CSARDILADRELFF. The V call is TRBV20-1, the J call TRBJ2-2; 8 bases align to TRBD2. V dropped 0 bases and J dropped 9; count of bases not matched to a gene: 6. Germline CDR1 reads DFQATT; CDR2 reads SNEGSKA (reference sequence). The CDR3 sequence is 14 residues long.

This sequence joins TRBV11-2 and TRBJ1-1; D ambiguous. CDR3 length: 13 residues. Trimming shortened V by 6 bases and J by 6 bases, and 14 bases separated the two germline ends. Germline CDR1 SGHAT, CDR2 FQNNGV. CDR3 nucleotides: TGTGCCAGCAGTACTGATTCGGAGTCTGAAGCTTTCTTT. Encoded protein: CASSTDSESEAFF.

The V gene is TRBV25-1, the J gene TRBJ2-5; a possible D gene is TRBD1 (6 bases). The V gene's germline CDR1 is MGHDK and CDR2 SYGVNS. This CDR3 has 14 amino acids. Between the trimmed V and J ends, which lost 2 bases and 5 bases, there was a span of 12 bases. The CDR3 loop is CASSENRAAETQYF. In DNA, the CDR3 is TGTGCCAGCAGTGAAAACAGGGCCGCTGAGACCCAGTACTTC. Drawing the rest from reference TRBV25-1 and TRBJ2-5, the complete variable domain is EADIYQTPRYLVIGTGKKITLECSQTMGHDKMYWYQQDPGMELHLIHYSYGVNSTEKGDLSSESTVSRIRTEHFPLTLESARPSHTSQYLCASSENRAAETQYFGPGTRLLVL.

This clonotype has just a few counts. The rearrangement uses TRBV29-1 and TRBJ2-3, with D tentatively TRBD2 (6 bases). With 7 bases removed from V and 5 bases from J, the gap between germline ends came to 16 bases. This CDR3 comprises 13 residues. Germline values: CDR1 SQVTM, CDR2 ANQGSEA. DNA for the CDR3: TGCAGCGCCGCGGCGACTAGAGGAGATACGCAGTATTTT. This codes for CSAAATRGDTQYF.

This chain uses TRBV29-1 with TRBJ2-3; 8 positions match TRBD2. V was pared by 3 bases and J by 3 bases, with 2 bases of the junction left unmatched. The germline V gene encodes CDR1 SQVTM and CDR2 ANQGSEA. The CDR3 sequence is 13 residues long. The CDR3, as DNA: TGCAGCGTTGACGGGACTAGAACAGATACGCAGTATTTT. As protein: CSVDGTRTDTQYF.

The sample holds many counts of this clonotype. The CDR3 region has the DNA TGTGCCAGCGCTAGCGGTTACACCGGGGAGCTGTTTTTT. Amino acids: CASASGYTGELFF. J is TRBJ2-2 and V is TRBV12-3 or TRBV12-4; 7 bases line up with TRBD2. V gave up 8 bases and J gave up 3 bases; unmatched junction bases: 3. The CDR3 is 13 amino acids.

The CDR3 here is CSARDGGQGSQPQHF. CDR3 in DNA: TGCAGTGCTAGAGATGGGGGACAGGGTAGTCAGCCCCAGCATTTT. V is TRBV20-1 and J is TRBJ1-5; 9 bases agree with TRBD1. V gave up 0 bases and J gave up 6 bases; unmatched junction bases: 6. The germline gives CDR1 DFQATT, CDR2 SNEGSKA (reference sequence). This CDR3 is 15 amino acids long.

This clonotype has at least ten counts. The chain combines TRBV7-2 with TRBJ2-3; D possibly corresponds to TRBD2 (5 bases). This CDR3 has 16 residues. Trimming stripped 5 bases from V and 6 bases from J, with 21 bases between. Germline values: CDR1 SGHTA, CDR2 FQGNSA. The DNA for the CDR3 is TGTGCCAGCAGCCTCCGAAGCACTCTAGCTTCCGATACGCAGTATTTT. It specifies CASSLRSTLASDTQYF.

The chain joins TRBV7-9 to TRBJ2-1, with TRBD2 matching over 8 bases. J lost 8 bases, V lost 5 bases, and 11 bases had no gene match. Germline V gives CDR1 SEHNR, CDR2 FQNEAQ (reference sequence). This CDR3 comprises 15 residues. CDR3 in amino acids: CASSPWSSGMDEQFF. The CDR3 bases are TGTGCCAGCAGCCCGTGGAGTAGCGGGATGGATGAGCAGTTCTTC.

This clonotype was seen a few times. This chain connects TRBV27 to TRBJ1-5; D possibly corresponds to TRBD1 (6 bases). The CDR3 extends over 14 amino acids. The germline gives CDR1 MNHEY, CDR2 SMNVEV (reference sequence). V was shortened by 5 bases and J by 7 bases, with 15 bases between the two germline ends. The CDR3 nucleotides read TGTGCCAGCAGTCCCTTGGGGGCTGGGCAGCCCCAGCATTTT. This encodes CASSPLGAGQPQHF.

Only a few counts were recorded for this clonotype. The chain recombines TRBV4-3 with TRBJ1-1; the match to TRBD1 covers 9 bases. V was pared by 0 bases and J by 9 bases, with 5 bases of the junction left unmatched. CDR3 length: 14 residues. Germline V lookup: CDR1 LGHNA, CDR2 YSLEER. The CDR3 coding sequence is TGCGCCAGCAGCCAAGAAAGAGGACAGGGGCAAGCTTTCTTT. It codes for CASSQERGQGQAFF.

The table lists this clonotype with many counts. The CDR3 region has the DNA TGTGCCAGCAGTCCCGCGGGACAGGGGAGGCACGAGCAGTACTTC. Translated: CASSPAGQGRHEQYF. The chain uses TRBV27 and TRBJ2-7; 10 nucleotides agree with TRBD1. Looked up from germline, CDR1 is MNHEY and CDR2 is SMNVEV (reference sequence). V lost 5 bases to trimming and J lost 5 bases; unmatched junction nucleotides: 9. The CDR3 covers 15 residues.

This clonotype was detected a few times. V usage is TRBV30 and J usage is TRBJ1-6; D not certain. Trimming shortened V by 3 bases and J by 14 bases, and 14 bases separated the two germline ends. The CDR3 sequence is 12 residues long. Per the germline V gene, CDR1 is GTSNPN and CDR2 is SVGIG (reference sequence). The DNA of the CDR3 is TGTGCCTGGAGCAAAGGCGGTGGGTCCCTCCACTTT. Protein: CAWSKGGGSLHF.

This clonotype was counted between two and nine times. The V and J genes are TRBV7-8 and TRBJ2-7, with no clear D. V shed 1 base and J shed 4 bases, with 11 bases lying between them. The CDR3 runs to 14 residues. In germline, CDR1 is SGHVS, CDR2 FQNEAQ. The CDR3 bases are TGTGCCAGCAGCTTAGTGGAGACCGGGTACGAGCAGTACTTC. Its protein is CASSLVETGYEQYF.

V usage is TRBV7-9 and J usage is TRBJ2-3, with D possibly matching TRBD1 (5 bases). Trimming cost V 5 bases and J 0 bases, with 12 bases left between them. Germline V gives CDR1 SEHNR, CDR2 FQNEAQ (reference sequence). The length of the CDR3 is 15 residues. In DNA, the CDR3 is TGTGCCAGCAGCCTCCAGGGATCTAGCACAGATACGCAGTATTTT. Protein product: CASSLQGSSTDTQYF.

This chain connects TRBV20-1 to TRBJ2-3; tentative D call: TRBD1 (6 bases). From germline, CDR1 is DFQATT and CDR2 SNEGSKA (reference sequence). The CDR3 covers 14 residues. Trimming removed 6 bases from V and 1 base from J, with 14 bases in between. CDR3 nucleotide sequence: TGCAGTGCCGTGGGACGACAGGGCACAGATACGCAGTATTTT. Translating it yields CSAVGRQGTDTQYF.

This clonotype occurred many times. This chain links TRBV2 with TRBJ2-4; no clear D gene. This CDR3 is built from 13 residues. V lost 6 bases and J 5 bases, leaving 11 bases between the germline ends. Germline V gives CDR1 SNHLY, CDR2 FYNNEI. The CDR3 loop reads CASRQSPENIQYF. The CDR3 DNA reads TGTGCCAGCAGGCAGTCCCCGGAAAACATTCAGTACTTC.

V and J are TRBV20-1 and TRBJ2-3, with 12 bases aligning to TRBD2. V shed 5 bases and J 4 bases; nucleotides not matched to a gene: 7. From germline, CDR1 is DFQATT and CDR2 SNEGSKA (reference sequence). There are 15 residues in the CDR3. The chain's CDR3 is CSAPSTSGSADTQYF. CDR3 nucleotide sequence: TGCAGTGCTCCTTCGACTAGCGGGAGTGCAGATACGCAGTATTTT.

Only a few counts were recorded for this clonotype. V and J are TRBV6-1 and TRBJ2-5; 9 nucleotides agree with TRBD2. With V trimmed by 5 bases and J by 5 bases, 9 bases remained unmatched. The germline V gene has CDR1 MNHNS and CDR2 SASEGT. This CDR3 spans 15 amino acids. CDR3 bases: TGTGCCAGCAGTCAAATGGGACTAGCTTTGGAGACCCAGTACTTC. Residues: CASSQMGLALETQYF.

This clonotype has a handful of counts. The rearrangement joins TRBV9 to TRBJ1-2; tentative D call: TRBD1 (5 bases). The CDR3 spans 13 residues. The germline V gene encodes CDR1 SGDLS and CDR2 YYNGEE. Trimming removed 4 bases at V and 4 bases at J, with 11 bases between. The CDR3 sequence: CASSPAGLYGYTF. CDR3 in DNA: TGTGCCAGCAGCCCAGCAGGGCTCTATGGCTACACCTTC.

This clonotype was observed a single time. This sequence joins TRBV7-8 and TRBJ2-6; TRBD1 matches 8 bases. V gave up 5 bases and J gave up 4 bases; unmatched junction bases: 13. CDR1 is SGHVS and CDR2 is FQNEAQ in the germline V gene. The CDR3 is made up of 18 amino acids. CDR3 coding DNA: TGTGCCAGCAGCCCCCGCGGGGCAGGGGGCGAAGGGGCCAACGTCCTGACTTTC. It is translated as CASSPRGAGGEGANVLTF. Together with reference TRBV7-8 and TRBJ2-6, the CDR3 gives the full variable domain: GAGVSQSPRYKVAKRGQDVALRCDPISGHVSLFWYQQALGQGPEFLTYFQNEAQLDKSGLPSDRFFAERPEGSVSTLKIQRTQQEDSAVYLCASSPRGAGGEGANVLTFGAGSRLTVL.

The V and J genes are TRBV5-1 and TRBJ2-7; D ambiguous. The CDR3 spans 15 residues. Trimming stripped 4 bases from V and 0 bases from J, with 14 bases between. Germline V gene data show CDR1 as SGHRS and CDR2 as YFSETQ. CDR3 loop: CASSPDGFSSYEQYF. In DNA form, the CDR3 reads TGCGCCAGCAGCCCGGACGGTTTCAGCTCCTACGAGCAGTACTTC.

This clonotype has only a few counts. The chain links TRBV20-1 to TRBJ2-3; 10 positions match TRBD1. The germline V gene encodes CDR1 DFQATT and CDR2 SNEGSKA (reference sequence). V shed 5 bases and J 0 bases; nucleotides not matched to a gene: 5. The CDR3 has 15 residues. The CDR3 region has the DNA TGCAGTGCTGACAGGGGGCCTTCTAGCACAGATACGCAGTATTTT. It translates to CSADRGPSSTDTQYF.

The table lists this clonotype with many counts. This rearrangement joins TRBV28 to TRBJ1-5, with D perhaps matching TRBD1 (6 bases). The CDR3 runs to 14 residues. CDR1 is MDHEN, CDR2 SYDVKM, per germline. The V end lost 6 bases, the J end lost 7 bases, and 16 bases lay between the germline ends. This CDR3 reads CASSPQGRKQPQHF. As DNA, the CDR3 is TGTGCCAGCAGCCCACAGGGAAGAAAGCAGCCCCAGCATTTT.

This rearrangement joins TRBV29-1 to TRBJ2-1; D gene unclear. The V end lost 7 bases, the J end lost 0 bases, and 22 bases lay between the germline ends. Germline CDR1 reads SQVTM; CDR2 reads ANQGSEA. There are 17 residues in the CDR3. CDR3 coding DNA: TGCAGCGCTGACCGGGCCGATCCCAGGAGCTCCTACAATGAGCAGTTCTTC. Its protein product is CSADRADPRSSYNEQFF.

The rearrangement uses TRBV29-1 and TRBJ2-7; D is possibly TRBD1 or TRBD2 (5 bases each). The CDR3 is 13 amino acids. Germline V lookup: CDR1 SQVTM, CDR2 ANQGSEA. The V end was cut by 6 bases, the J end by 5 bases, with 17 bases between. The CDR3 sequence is CSVNPGTPDEQYF. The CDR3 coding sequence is TGCAGCGTAAACCCCGGGACCCCCGACGAGCAGTACTTC.

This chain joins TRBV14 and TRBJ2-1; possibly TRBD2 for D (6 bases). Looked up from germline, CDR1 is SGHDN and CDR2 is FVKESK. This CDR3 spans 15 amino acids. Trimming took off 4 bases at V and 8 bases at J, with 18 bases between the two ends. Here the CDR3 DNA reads TGTGCCAGCAGCCGAGAAGTAGCGGTCGCCCATGAGCAGTTCTTC. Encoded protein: CASSREVAVAHEQFF. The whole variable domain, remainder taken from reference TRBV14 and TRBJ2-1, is EAGVTQFPSHSVIEKGQTVTLRCDPISGHDNLYWYRRVMGKEIKFLLHFVKESKQDESGMPNNRFLAERTGGTYSTLKVQPAELEDSGVYFCASSREVAVAHEQFFGPGTRLTVL.

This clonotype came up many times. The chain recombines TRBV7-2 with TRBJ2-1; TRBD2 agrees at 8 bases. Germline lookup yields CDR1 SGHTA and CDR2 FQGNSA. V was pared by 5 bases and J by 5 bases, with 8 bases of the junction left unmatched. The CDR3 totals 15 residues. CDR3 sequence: CASSPPGTSNNEQFF. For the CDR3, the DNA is TGTGCCAGCAGCCCCCCCGGGACTAGTAACAATGAGCAGTTCTTC.

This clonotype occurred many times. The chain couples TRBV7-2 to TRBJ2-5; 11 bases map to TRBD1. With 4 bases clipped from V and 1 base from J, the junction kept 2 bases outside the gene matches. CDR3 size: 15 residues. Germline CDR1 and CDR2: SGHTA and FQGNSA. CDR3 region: CASSSGTGGQETQYF. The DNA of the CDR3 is TGTGCCAGCAGCTCCGGGACAGGGGGCCAAGAGACCCAGTACTTC. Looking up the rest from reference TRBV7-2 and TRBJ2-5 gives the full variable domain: GAGVSQSPSNKVTEKGKDVELRCDPISGHTALYWYRQSLGQGLEFLIYFQGNSAPDKSGLPSDRFSAERTGGSVSTLTIQRTQQEDSAVYLCASSSGTGGQETQYFGPGTRLLVL.